This T cell receptor (beta chain) was profiled in a study of blood T cell repertoires in COVID-19 (dated by TCRdb to 2018 to 2020). Notes on the research overall: Collaborator samples came from the United States, Italy and Spain and covered acute and convalescent phases of COVID-19. Nearly every sample came with metadata listing a de-identified subject ID, COVID-19 status, age in years and sex. A freely available public database, intended as a resource for researchers studying the immune response to SARS-CoV-2, is where the repertoires were released. The samples were drawn from two sources: the first 160 participants of the ongoing ImmuneRACE study, and some 1,300 subjects contributed by 6 global collaborators. The dataset comprised deeply sampled blood TCRbeta repertoires from subjects exposed to, actively infected with, or recovered from COVID-19. The material from the prospective study consisted of cDNA or gDNA derived from T cells, B-cell-depleted T cells, or PBMCs. Where available, HLA class I and class II types were taken from metadata supplied by the sample provider and were not determined by assay-based typing. The study at large found these results: Clinical and demographic metadata were provided uncurated, with the amount varying by source and participant.

This clone has only a few counts. The specificity of this receptor is unknown. No much larger clone exists at a distance of one base, and base qualities are not known. From the cysteine up to the phenylalanine, the CDR3 has a length of 16 residues. Only the CDR3 region is kept as DNA, spanning 48 bases read in frame from base 1. Via the germline V gene, CDR1 is SGHVS and CDR2 FQNEAQ. The germline ends are 13 bases apart after V is trimmed by 4 bases and J by 0 bases. TCRbeta CDR3 regions were amplified from genomic DNA using the immunoSEQ Assay, a bias-controlled multiplex PCR. The authors' pipeline ran thus. Within the assay, amplification of reference gene primers was used to estimate how many nucleated cells each sample contained. To quantify the absolute abundance of each unique TCRbeta CDR3 rearrangement, sequence reads were collapsed and filtered. For each sample, productive Simpson clonality was calculated as the square root of Simpson's diversity index across productive rearrangements. TCRdb took this table from immuneACCESS and kept in-frame rearrangements with V and J called. Such tables lack part of the clones; where checked against another copy, unresolved V genes explain under half of the gap, and the rest is unexplained. For V, J and clone size, that table is used; D and trimming come from the DNA. For this sample there are about 55,000 clones; almost 90% appear just once. The ten largest account for 7.5% to 8.5% of the sample.

Whole blood was collected in K2EDTA tubes by collaborating institutions according to the institutions' own protocols. For TCRbeta analysis, collaborators shipped samples in one of three forms: frozen whole blood, isolated PBMCs, or DNA extracted from either of those sample types. In this chain, TRBV7-8 is recombined with TRBJ1-5; TRBD1 is a weak D gene call, 5 bases matching. The source is a man between 60 and 75 years old with active COVID-19. Sequenced: peripheral blood. The CDR3 reads as follows: CASSYGTPFSNQPQHF. Here is the DNA: TGTGCCAGCAGCTATGGGACTCCCTTTAGCAATCAGCCCCAGCATTTT.